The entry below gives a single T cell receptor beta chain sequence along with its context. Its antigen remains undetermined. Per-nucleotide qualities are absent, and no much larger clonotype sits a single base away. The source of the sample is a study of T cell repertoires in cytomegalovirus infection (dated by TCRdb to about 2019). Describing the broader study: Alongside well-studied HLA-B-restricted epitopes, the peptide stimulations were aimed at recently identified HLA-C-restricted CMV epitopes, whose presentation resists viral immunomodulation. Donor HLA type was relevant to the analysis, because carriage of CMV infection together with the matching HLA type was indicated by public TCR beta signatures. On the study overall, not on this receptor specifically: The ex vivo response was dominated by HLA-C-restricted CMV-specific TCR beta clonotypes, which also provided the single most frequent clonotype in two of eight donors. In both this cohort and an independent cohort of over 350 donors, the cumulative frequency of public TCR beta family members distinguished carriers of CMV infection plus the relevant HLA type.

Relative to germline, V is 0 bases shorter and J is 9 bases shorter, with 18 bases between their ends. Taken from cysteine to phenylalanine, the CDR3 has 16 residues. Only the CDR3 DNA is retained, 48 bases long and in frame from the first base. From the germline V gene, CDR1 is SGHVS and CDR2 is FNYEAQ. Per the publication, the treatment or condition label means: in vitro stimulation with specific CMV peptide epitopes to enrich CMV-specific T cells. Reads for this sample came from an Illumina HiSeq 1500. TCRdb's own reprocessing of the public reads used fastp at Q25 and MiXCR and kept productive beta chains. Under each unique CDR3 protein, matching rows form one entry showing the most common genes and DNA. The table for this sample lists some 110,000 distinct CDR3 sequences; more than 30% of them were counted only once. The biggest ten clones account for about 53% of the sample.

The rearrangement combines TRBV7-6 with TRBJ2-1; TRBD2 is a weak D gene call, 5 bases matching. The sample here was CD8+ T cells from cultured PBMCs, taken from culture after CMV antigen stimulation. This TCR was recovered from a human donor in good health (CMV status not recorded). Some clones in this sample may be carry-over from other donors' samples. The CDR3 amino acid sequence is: CASSLAAAAVGSEQFF. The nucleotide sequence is TGTGCCAGCAGCTTAGCAGCTGCAGCAGTGGGGAGTGAGCAGTTCTTC.